These 21 T cell receptor beta chains were sequenced from one sample in a study of blood T cell repertoires in COVID-19. Only in-frame clones appear in the TCRdb table, and some are missing; sequencing was by immunoSEQ multiplex PCR. The sample records 250,000 to 350,000 clones, around 84% being singletons. Sample: peripheral blood. Receptors originate from a human donor with COVID-19, enrolled during active disease. The donor label of this sample is uncertain.

J is TRBJ2-7 and V is TRBV7-3, with D perhaps matching TRBD1 (6 bases). Trimming removed 5 bases from V and 7 bases from J, with 18 bases in between. Germline V CDR1 and CDR2: SGHTA, FQGTGA. The length of the CDR3 is 14 residues. The CDR3, as DNA: TGTGCCAGCAGCATCCTCCCGACAGGCGAGGAGCAGTACTTC. It is translated as CASSILPTGEEQYF.

The V call is TRBV30, the J call TRBJ2-7, with 11 bases matching TRBD1. CDR1 and CDR2 from the germline V gene are GTSNPN and SVGIG (reference sequence). Trimming took 4 bases from V and 5 from J; bases not matched to a gene: 10. The CDR3 is 15 residues long. The chain's CDR3 is CAWTRTGGEMDEQYF. DNA of the CDR3: TGTGCCTGGACTCGGACAGGGGGCGAGATGGACGAGCAGTACTTC.

This clone was counted a few times. This rearrangement joins TRBV6-1 to TRBJ2-2, with TRBD2 matching 10 bases. Germline values: CDR1 MNHNS, CDR2 SASEGT. J gave up 6 bases and V 1 base, and 5 bases lay outside the gene matches. This CDR3 contains 16 residues. CDR3 sequence (DNA): TGTGCCAGCAGTGAAGGGCTAGCGGGAGTGCCCGGGGAGCTGTTTTTT. Translated, it gives CASSEGLAGVPGELFF.

This clone was observed once. The V call is TRBV20-1, the J call TRBJ2-3, with D hard to call. Trimming shortened V by 5 bases and J by 10 bases, and 10 bases separated the two germline ends. CDR3 length: 10 amino acids. Per the germline V gene, CDR1 is DFQATT and CDR2 is SNEGSKA (reference sequence). The CDR3 DNA is TGCAGTGCTTTACCACGGTCGCAGTATTTT. Its protein product is CSALPRSQYF.

The V call is TRBV27, the J call TRBJ1-2, with 8 bases lining up with TRBD1. This CDR3 has 13 residues. Looked up from germline, CDR1 is MNHEY and CDR2 is SMNVEV (reference sequence). After removal of 5 bases from V and 8 bases from J, the junction contained 7 bases not matched to a gene. CDR3 sequence reads: CASSHQGAEGYTF. CDR3 nucleotides: TGTGCCAGCAGTCACCAGGGGGCTGAAGGCTACACCTTC.

This chain connects TRBV18 to TRBJ2-1; 7 positions match TRBD2. Germline V gene lookup returns CDR1 KGHSH and CDR2 LQKENI. Trimming at V came to 3 bases and at J to 8 bases, leaving 1 base not matched to a gene. The CDR3 loop spans 12 amino acids. This chain's CDR3 is CASSPSGDEQFF. For the CDR3, the DNA is TGTGCCAGCTCACCGAGCGGGGATGAGCAGTTCTTC.

This clone appeared a single time. This chain connects TRBV11-2 to TRBJ2-7; 10 bases match TRBD2. The V gene's germline CDR1 is SGHAT and CDR2 FQNNGV. The CDR3 consists of 15 residues. Trimming removed 4 bases from V and 0 bases from J; junction bases left unmatched: 3. DNA of the CDR3: TGTGCCAGCAGCTCTAGCGGGAGTCCCTCCTACGAGCAGTACTTC. The encoded protein is CASSSSGSPSYEQYF.

In the case of this clone: Other DNA sequences in this specimen translate into the identical CDR3. The V gene is TRBV6-5, the J gene TRBJ2-3; 11 positions agree with TRBD2. After removal of 4 bases from V and 7 bases from J, the junction contained 4 bases not matched to a gene. Germline V gene data show CDR1 as MNHEY and CDR2 as SVGAGI. The CDR3 has 14 residues. The CDR3 DNA follows: TGTGCCAGCAGTTTAGCGGGAGGGAGAAATACGCAGTATTTT. Its protein product is CASSLAGGRNTQYF.

Regarding this clone: At one boundary the junction diverges from the germline segment, which might be a read error. The CDR3 region is CASCFTGSYNSPLHF. CDR3 nucleotides: TGTGCCAGCTGTTTTACAGGCTCCTATAATTCACCCCTCCACTTT. V is TRBV28 and J is TRBJ1-6, with D perhaps TRBD1 (5 bases). The CDR3 is 15 residues long. CDR1 is MDHEN and CDR2 is SYDVKM in the germline V gene.

This clone was seen only once. The chain uses TRBV19 and TRBJ1-1, with 8 bases matching TRBD1. Germline V lookup: CDR1 LNHDA, CDR2 SQIVND (reference sequence). The CDR3 length is 14 residues. The V and J ends lost 6 bases and 2 bases, in that order; junction bases with no gene match: 5. CDR3 bases: TGTGCCAGTAGCTACAGGGGGAGAAACACTGAAGCTTTCTTT. It specifies CASSYRGRNTEAFF.

The V gene is TRBV11-2, the J gene TRBJ1-2, with TRBD1 as a possible D gene (6 bases). V was trimmed by 1 base and J by 7 bases, leaving 10 bases between them. This CDR3 contains 13 residues. Germline CDR1 and CDR2: SGHAT and FQNNGV. For the CDR3, the DNA is TGTGCCAGCAGCTTAGCAGGGGCGTTTGGCTACACCTTC. Translated, it gives CASSLAGAFGYTF.

This clone appeared many times. The CDR3 loop is CASSFAGLGETQYF. CDR3 nucleotides: TGTGCCAGCAGCTTCGCAGGGTTGGGTGAGACCCAGTACTTC. The V call is TRBV5-6, the J call TRBJ2-5; perhaps TRBD1 as D (5 bases). V was trimmed by 2 bases and J by 5 bases, leaving 13 bases between them. Germline CDR1 SGHDT, CDR2 YYEEEE. The CDR3 has 14 residues.

The chain employs TRBV5-1 and TRBJ2-6; no definite D call. The CDR3 has 15 residues. Germline V CDR1 and CDR2: SGHRS, YFSETQ. With 4 bases removed from V and 0 bases from J, the gap between germline ends came to 8 bases. CDR3 sequence reads: CASSLSDSGANVLTF. CDR3 nucleotides: TGCGCCAGCAGCCTGTCAGACTCTGGGGCCAACGTCCTGACTTTC. Supplemented by reference TRBV5-1 and TRBJ2-6, the full variable domain reads KAGVTQTPRYLIKTRGQQVTLSCSPISGHRSVSWYQQTPGQGLQFLFEYFSETQRNKGNFPGRFSGRQFSNSRSEMNVSTLELGDSALYLCASSLSDSGANVLTFGAGSRLTVL.

The gene calls are TRBV9 and TRBJ2-1; TRBD2 matches at 13 bases. Germline loops: CDR1 SGDLS, CDR2 YYNGEE. The junction had 11 bases not matched to a gene; V was cut back by 3 bases and J by 2 bases. The CDR3 consists of 19 residues. CDR3 coding DNA: TGTGCCAGCAGCGCAGGAGGGACTAGCGGGGATTTGCCCTACAATGAGCAGTTCTTC. The encoded protein is CASSAGGTSGDLPYNEQFF.

The V and J genes are TRBV29-1 and TRBJ2-7, with D possibly TRBD1 on 6 matching bases. This CDR3 contains 15 residues. CDR1 is SQVTM, CDR2 ANQGSEA, per germline. Trimming pared 0 bases from V and 4 bases from J, leaving 16 bases between. The CDR3 loop is CSVEEQGTREYEQYF. CDR3 in DNA: TGCAGCGTTGAAGAACAGGGTACGAGGGAGTACGAGCAGTACTTC.

The CDR3 reads CASSINGPSGSPTDTQYF. The CDR3, as DNA: TGTGCCAGTAGTATAAATGGCCCTAGCGGGAGCCCCACAGATACGCAGTATTTT. The chain combines TRBV19 with TRBJ2-3; 10 bases match TRBD2. Losses at the gene ends were 2 bases for V and 2 bases for J; bases not matched to a gene: 10. The CDR3 runs 18 residues. The germline V gene has CDR1 LNHDA and CDR2 SQIVND (reference sequence).

There are a few counts of this clone. The gene calls are TRBV6-5 and TRBJ2-3; TRBD1 matches at 9 bases. CDR1 is MNHEY, CDR2 SVGAGI, per germline. This CDR3 is 16 amino acids long. J was trimmed by 1 base and V by 4 bases; bases with no gene match: 6. CDR3 nucleotides: TGTGCCAGCAGTTTCCGGACAGGGGCCCGCACAGATACGCAGTATTTT. Protein sequence: CASSFRTGARTDTQYF.

The rearrangement links TRBV5-1 to TRBJ1-2; unclear D gene. The germline V gene encodes CDR1 SGHRS and CDR2 YFSETQ. This CDR3 has 13 residues. V gave up 2 bases and J gave up 8 bases, with 13 bases separating them. The CDR3 protein is CASSFRGEKGYTF. The CDR3 DNA sequence: TGCGCCAGCAGCTTCCGAGGCGAGAAAGGCTACACCTTC.

This chain connects TRBV2 to TRBJ1-6; 9 nucleotides align to TRBD1. The trim removed 6 bases at V and 10 bases at J, leaving 10 bases unmatched. Per the germline V gene, CDR1 is SNHLY and CDR2 is FYNNEI. The CDR3 runs to 15 residues. The CDR3 region is CASRAGTGSYSPLHF. The CDR3 DNA is TGTGCCAGCAGGGCCGGGACAGGGTCATACTCACCCCTCCACTTT.

Only a few counts were recorded for this clone. The chain is built from TRBV7-3 and TRBJ2-1; maybe TRBD2 (5 bases). The CDR3 is made up of 14 amino acids. Deletions cut 5 bases from V and 7 bases from J, with 15 bases between. In germline, CDR1 is SGHTA, CDR2 FQGTGA. The CDR3 region has the DNA TGTGCCAGCAGCCCTCGCCTGCCGGGGAATGAGCAGTTCTTC. This gives the protein CASSPRLPGNEQFF. Together with reference TRBV7-3 and TRBJ2-1, the CDR3 gives the full variable domain: GAGVSQTPSNKVTEKGKYVELRCDPISGHTALYWYRQSLGQGPEFLIYFQGTGAADDSGLPNDRFFAVRPEGSVSTLKIQRTERGDSAVYLCASSPRLPGNEQFFGPGTRLTVL.

J is TRBJ2-3 and V is TRBV24-1; TRBD2 matches 15 bases. V shed 3 bases and J 4 bases; nucleotides not matched to a gene: 4. CDR3 length: 17 residues. Germline V gene data show CDR1 as KGHDR and CDR2 as SFDVKD. CDR3 loop: CATSDVGLAGGPDTQYF. For the CDR3, the DNA is TGTGCCACCAGTGATGTTGGACTAGCGGGAGGGCCAGATACGCAGTATTTT.